This T cell receptor (beta chain) was sequenced for a study of T-cell reconstitution after alpha-beta-depleted transplantation in children (dated by TCRdb to 2016 to 2018). Regarding the complete study: Using TCR repertoire profiling, the study quantitatively followed how T-cell immune reconstitution unfolded in children after TCRalphabeta/CD19-depleted allogeneic hematopoietic cell transplantation.

The CDR1 and CDR2 encoded by the germline V gene (reference sequence) are DFQATT and SNEGSKA. The CDR3 numbers 13 residues from cysteine through phenylalanine. Kept here is only the CDR3 DNA, which spans 39 bases and is read in frame from base 1. The junction carries 14 bases between V and J, which are trimmed by 3 bases and 5 bases respectively. Study-wide conclusions, independent of this receptor: Over the following months the frequencies of hyperexpanded clones went down, and after one year T-cell counts and TCRbeta diversity were mostly credited to newly produced T cells. The apparently early alphabetaT-cell count recovery about two months after transplant was reportedly dependent on only several hundred rapidly expanded clones derived from non-depleted graft cells. The high TCRbeta diversity at day 60 in some patients was ascribed to recipient T cells and intrathymic progenitors that had survived conditioning.

As regards this clonotype: The antigen this receptor binds is unknown. No much larger clone exists at a distance of one base, and base qualities are not known.

The library was generated by PCR. Data came from an Illumina HiSeq 2500. TCR library preparation used molecular barcoding, with unique molecular identifiers applied to normalize quantification of the TCRbeta repertoire. The raw public reads went through TCRdb reprocessing: fastp at Q25, MiXCR clone calling, in-frame beta chains kept. Each CDR3 protein appears once, grouped with its most common genes and DNA. A total of about a million distinct CDR3 sequences appear in this sample, 25% to 30% of them only once. The top ten clonotypes cover 25% to 35% of the sample. The treatment or condition label corresponds to: allogeneic hematopoietic cell transplantation with graft depleted of TCRalphabeta T cells and CD19 B cells. Transplant recipients were children who received TCRalphabeta/CD19-depleted allogeneic hematopoietic cell grafts.

The chain uses TRBV20-1 and TRBJ2-7; TRBD1 might be the D gene, on 5 matching bases. This receptor was obtained from a boy less than two years old who had a stem cell transplant for SCID, so the T cells may come from the graft donor. The sequencing here drew on PBMCs, mostly from graft donor cells, taken 360 days after TCRalphabeta/CD19-depleted stem cell transplant. CDR3 region: CSASSIRVNEQYF. In nucleotides, the sequence is TGCAGTGCTAGTAGTATCAGGGTCAACGAGCAGTACTTC.